These 30 T cell receptor beta chains were sequenced from one sample in a study of blood T cell repertoires in COVID-19. Here immunoSEQ multiplex PCR was the method, and the copy in TCRdb shows in-frame clones only, minus some. Of roughly 40,000 clones in the sample, about 85% are singletons; the top ten hold more than 10%. The sample consisted of peripheral blood. Every receptor here comes from a human donor in a cohort sampled during active COVID-19.

The genes are TRBV18 and TRBJ2-6; 9 bases map to TRBD1. CDR1 is KGHSH and CDR2 is LQKENI in the germline V gene. J gave up 2 bases and V 3 bases, and 5 bases lay outside the gene matches. This CDR3 spans 17 amino acids. CDR3 sequence (DNA): TGTGCCAGCTCACCGCTACAGGGGGCTACTGGGGCCAACGTCCTGACTTTC. Protein product: CASSPLQGATGANVLTF.

V gene TRBV19 combines with J gene TRBJ1-5; D call uncertain. The CDR3 runs 14 residues. Trimming left V 3 bases short and J 5 bases short, with 11 bases between. Per germline, CDR1 LNHDA and CDR2 SQIVND (reference sequence). The CDR3 sequence: CASSIGGSYQPQHF. The CDR3 coding sequence is TGTGCCAGTAGTATTGGCGGGTCTTATCAGCCCCAGCATTTT. Filled out from reference TRBV19 and TRBJ1-5, the complete variable domain reads DGGITQSPKYLFRKEGQNVTLSCEQNLNHDAMYWYRQDPGQGLRLIYYSQIVNDFQKGDIAEGYSVSREKKESFPLTVTSAQKNPTAFYLCASSIGGSYQPQHFGDGTRLSIL.

Here the CDR3 DNA reads TGTGCCAGCCACGGACACGCTGGCACTGAAGCTTTCTTT. Its translation: CASHGHAGTEAFF. The chain recombines TRBV18 with TRBJ1-1; possibly TRBD1 for D (5 bases). This CDR3 region has 13 residues. In germline, CDR1 is KGHSH, CDR2 LQKENI. The germline V and J ends were trimmed by 8 bases and 4 bases, with 14 bases remaining between them.

The rearrangement joins TRBV6-1 to TRBJ2-3; 10 bases fit TRBD2. This CDR3 region has 16 residues. V shed 1 base, J shed 6 bases, and the junction held 7 bases outside the gene matches. Germline loops: CDR1 MNHNS, CDR2 SASEGT. The CDR3 coding sequence is TGTGCCAGCAGTGAAGGAGAGCGGGGGGGCCTTGATACGCAGTATTTT. It yields the protein CASSEGERGGLDTQYF.

This sequence joins TRBV3-1 (or the pseudogene TRBV3-2) and TRBJ1-5; D remains ambiguous. V was clipped by 4 bases and J by 6 bases, with 7 bases between them. Germline CDR1 and CDR2: LGHDT and YNNKEL (reference sequence). The CDR3 consists of 12 residues. The CDR3 here is CASSPPSQPQHF. Written as DNA, the CDR3 is TGTGCCAGCAGCCCTCCGAGTCAGCCCCAGCATTTT.

This clone showed up just once. The chain is built from TRBV2 and TRBJ2-2, with 8 nucleotides matching TRBD1. The CDR3 spans 16 residues. Germline V gene data show CDR1 as SNHLY and CDR2 as FYNNEI. J gave up 4 bases and V 6 bases, and 10 bases lay outside the gene matches. The CDR3 DNA reads TGTGCCAGCAGCGCGGACAGGGCCGGAAGCACCGGGGAGCTGTTTTTT. As protein: CASSADRAGSTGELFF.

V usage is TRBV11-2 and J usage is TRBJ2-7; tentative D call: TRBD1 (5 bases). CDR3 length: 12 residues. V was shortened by 5 bases and J by 5 bases, with 10 bases between the two germline ends. Germline lookup yields CDR1 SGHAT and CDR2 FQNNGV. The CDR3 region has the DNA TGTGCCAGCAGCCCATCCAGGGACGAGCAGTACTTC. Amino acid sequence: CASSPSRDEQYF.

The chain uses TRBV11-1 and TRBJ2-3; 9 nucleotides align to TRBD1. Germline-derived CDR1 and CDR2 are SGHAT and FQDESV (reference sequence). CDR3 length equals 15 residues. Trimming at V came to 3 bases and at J to 2 bases, leaving 3 bases not matched to a gene. In DNA form, the CDR3 reads TGTGCCAGCAGCTTCTGGACAGGGGACACAGATACGCAGTATTTT. Its protein product is CASSFWTGDTDTQYF.

The V call is TRBV2, the J call TRBJ1-6; no clear D. Germline CDR1 reads SNHLY; CDR2 reads FYNNEI. This CDR3 spans 14 amino acids. Trimming removed 6 bases from V and 0 bases from J, with 6 bases in between. The CDR3 is CASRPGSYNSPLHF. The CDR3 DNA follows: TGTGCCAGCAGGCCAGGCTCCTATAATTCACCCCTCCACTTT.

The chain has TRBV27 and TRBJ2-7, with TRBD1 identical over 7 bases. CDR3 length equals 15 residues. Germline V gene sequence: CDR1 MNHEY, CDR2 SMNVEV (reference sequence). Unmatched junction bases numbered 12, after V lost 4 bases and J lost 6 bases. CDR3 amino acids: CASSSSGTVPVEQYF. The CDR3 DNA follows: TGTGCCAGCAGTTCCTCCGGGACAGTCCCCGTCGAGCAGTACTTC.

The chain couples TRBV12-5 to TRBJ2-7; D is unresolved. V dropped 6 bases and J dropped 1 base, with 7 bases sitting between them. Germline V gene sequence: CDR1 LGHNT, CDR2 FRNRAP. The CDR3 length is 12 residues. In DNA form, the CDR3 reads TGTGCTAGTGGGCCGGGTTCCTACGAGCAGTACTTC. Encoded protein: CASGPGSYEQYF.

In nucleotides, the CDR3 is TGTGCCAGCAGTTCCGCCGGGACAGGGGACTACGAGCAGTACTTC. It is translated as CASSSAGTGDYEQYF. The V and J genes are TRBV28 and TRBJ2-7; 10 positions agree with TRBD1. The CDR3 loop spans 15 amino acids. Germline assignment: CDR1 MDHEN and CDR2 SYDVKM. V shed 4 bases and J 3 bases; nucleotides not matched to a gene: 6.

The CDR3 region is CASSLGGTWTDTQYF. The CDR3 coding sequence is TGTGCCAGCAGTTTAGGAGGGACCTGGACAGATACGCAGTATTTT. The chain couples TRBV28 to TRBJ2-3; D is possibly TRBD2 (6 bases). The CDR3 contains 15 residues. The V end lost 2 bases, the J end lost 3 bases, and 12 bases lay between the germline ends. Germline V CDR1 and CDR2: MDHEN, SYDVKM.

This chain connects TRBV6-5 to TRBJ1-3; TRBD1 matches 9 bases. Germline CDR1 reads MNHEY; CDR2 reads SVGAGI. This CDR3 is built from 15 residues. Trimming cost V 5 bases and J 3 bases; bases outside gene matches: 5. CDR3 DNA sequence: TGTGCCAGCAGTACCGGACAGGGGCTTGGAAACACCATATATTTT. Translation gives CASSTGQGLGNTIYF.

The chain has TRBV5-1 and TRBJ1-5; D is undetermined. The CDR3 contains 15 residues. Germline V CDR1 and CDR2: SGHRS, YFSETQ. The ends were cut back, 0 bases at V and 1 base at J, with 8 bases in the middle. The CDR3 is CASSLDAVSNQPQHF. The CDR3 DNA sequence: TGCGCCAGCAGCTTGGATGCGGTAAGCAATCAGCCCCAGCATTTT.

The chain employs TRBV9 and TRBJ2-3, with a tentative D call TRBD2 (7 bases). Trimming removed 6 bases at V and 6 bases at J, with 23 bases between. The CDR3 is 16 residues long. Germline CDR1 reads SGDLS; CDR2 reads YYNGEE. The DNA of the CDR3 is TGTGCCAGCACCGCTGGGGGGGCCGGGCAGGCCGATACGCAGTATTTT. Translated: CASTAGGAGQADTQYF.

The gene calls are TRBV14 and TRBJ2-1, with 9 bases that match TRBD2. The CDR3 length is 15 residues. CDR1 is SGHDN, CDR2 FVKESK, per germline. The junction had 2 bases not matched to a gene; V was cut back by 2 bases and J by 3 bases. The CDR3 DNA sequence: TGTGCCAGCAGCCAAAATAGCGGGGGCTACAATGAGCAGTTCTTC. Amino acid sequence: CASSQNSGGYNEQFF. The full variable domain, with the rest looked up from reference TRBV14 and TRBJ2-1, is EAGVTQFPSHSVIEKGQTVTLRCDPISGHDNLYWYRRVMGKEIKFLLHFVKESKQDESGMPNNRFLAERTGGTYSTLKVQPAELEDSGVYFCASSQNSGGYNEQFFGPGTRLTVL.

V is TRBV19 and J is TRBJ2-2; 7 nucleotides align to TRBD1. Germline assignment: CDR1 LNHDA and CDR2 SQIVND (reference sequence). This CDR3 has 16 amino acids. The V gene end was trimmed by 0 bases and the J gene end by 3 bases; junction bases not matched to a gene: 4. Here the CDR3 reads CASSIETGPYTGELFF. The CDR3 coding sequence is TGTGCCAGTAGTATAGAGACAGGGCCCTACACCGGGGAGCTGTTTTTT. The whole variable domain, remainder taken from reference TRBV19 and TRBJ2-2, is DGGITQSPKYLFRKEGQNVTLSCEQNLNHDAMYWYRQDPGQGLRLIYYSQIVNDFQKGDIAEGYSVSREKKESFPLTVTSAQKNPTAFYLCASSIETGPYTGELFFGEGSRLTVL.

Only one count was recorded for this clone. The chain recombines TRBV7-8 with TRBJ2-7; 9 bases fit TRBD2. CDR1 is SGHVS, CDR2 FQNEAQ, per germline. This CDR3 is 17 amino acids long. J was trimmed by 0 bases and V by 3 bases; bases with no gene match: 9. The CDR3 reads CASSFGGLAGSSYEQYF. The CDR3 nucleotides read TGTGCCAGCAGCTTTGGAGGCCTAGCGGGGTCCTCCTACGAGCAGTACTTC.

The chain carries TRBV15 and TRBJ2-1; D is perhaps TRBD2 (6 bases). Germline CDR1 LNHNV, CDR2 YYDKDF (reference sequence). This CDR3 comprises 14 residues. Trimming removed 3 bases from V and 6 bases from J, with 12 bases in between. DNA of the CDR3: TGTGCCACCAGCAGTTATGGGACTTCCAATGAGCAGTTCTTC. Encoded protein: CATSSYGTSNEQFF.

The chain is built from TRBV9 and TRBJ2-2; TRBD1 agrees at 10 bases. The ends lost 3 bases at V and 6 bases at J; junction bases unmatched: 11. CDR1 SGDLS and CDR2 YYNGEE come from the germline V gene. This CDR3 is 17 amino acids long. The CDR3 sequence: CASSAGGRQGAPGELFF. CDR3 in DNA: TGTGCCAGCAGCGCGGGCGGGAGACAGGGGGCCCCCGGGGAGCTGTTTTTT.

This clone showed up just once. The genes are TRBV6-4 and TRBJ2-1; 10 bases are a match to TRBD2. This CDR3 comprises 16 residues. V lost 5 bases to trimming and J lost 7 bases; unmatched junction nucleotides: 11. Per germline, CDR1 MRHNA and CDR2 SNTAGT. The CDR3 here is CASSTKAGGASNEQFF. DNA for the CDR3: TGTGCCAGCAGTACCAAAGCGGGGGGGGCCTCAAATGAGCAGTTCTTC.

The chain combines TRBV3-1 (or the pseudogene TRBV3-2) with TRBJ2-3, with 9 bases aligning to TRBD2. Unmatched junction bases numbered 7, after V lost 4 bases and J lost 2 bases. The CDR3 runs to 16 residues. In germline, CDR1 is LGHDT, CDR2 YNNKEL (reference sequence). This CDR3 is CASSRGTSGYTDTQYF. The CDR3 DNA sequence: TGTGCCAGCAGCCGAGGAACTAGCGGGTACACAGATACGCAGTATTTT.

This sequence joins TRBV27 and TRBJ2-7, with a tentative D call TRBD2 (6 bases). Germline V gene lookup returns CDR1 MNHEY and CDR2 SMNVEV (reference sequence). V dropped 2 bases and J dropped 9 bases, with 23 bases sitting between them. This CDR3 region has 16 residues. The CDR3 nucleotides are TGTGCCAGCAGTTTAGGGGGGTTGGGGGACCTCGGTGTGCAGTACTTC. This encodes CASSLGGLGDLGVQYF.

The chain recombines TRBV2 with TRBJ2-7; 8 nucleotides agree with TRBD1. J gave up 3 bases and V 8 bases, and 3 bases lay outside the gene matches. Germline V gene sequence: CDR1 SNHLY, CDR2 FYNNEI. The CDR3 is 12 residues long. The CDR3 protein is CASRDRSYEQYF. CDR3 coding DNA: TGTGCCAGCCGGGACAGGAGCTACGAGCAGTACTTC.

This chain uses TRBV11-2 with TRBJ2-7; 9 bases agree with TRBD1. The CDR3 runs to 15 residues. J lost 6 bases, V lost 4 bases, and 10 bases had no gene match. Looked up from germline, CDR1 is SGHAT and CDR2 is FQNNGV. The DNA of the CDR3 is TGTGCCAGCAGCTCGCCGGGACAGGGCATTCCCGAGCAGTACTTC. This encodes CASSSPGQGIPEQYF.

The chain joins TRBV21-1 to TRBJ1-1; no DNA check was done on the table's D call, TRBD1. TRBV21-1 corresponds to a pseudogene. The CDR3 extends over 18 amino acids. DNA for the CDR3: TGTGCCAGCAGCCCGATGCCGGGACAGGGGGCTTCGGGCACTGAAGCTTTCTTT. Translated, it gives CASSPMPGQGASGTEAFF.

CDR3 sequence (DNA): TGCGCCAGCAGGGATTGGGACAGGGGGCGGAAAGCTTTCTTT. Its translation: CASRDWDRGRKAFF. V is TRBV4-1 and J is TRBJ1-1; 12 bases match TRBD1. In germline, CDR1 is MGHRA, CDR2 YSYEKL. The CDR3 has 14 residues. After removal of 6 bases from V and 9 bases from J, the junction contained 8 bases not matched to a gene.

The chain couples TRBV12-3 or TRBV12-4 to TRBJ1-2; 7 nucleotides align to TRBD1. The CDR3 consists of 13 residues. V was clipped by 10 bases and J by 2 bases; unmatched bases: 7. The CDR3 DNA reads TGTGCCATCGCTACAGGGGCGAACTATGGCTACACCTTC. Amino acid sequence: CAIATGANYGYTF.

This chain uses TRBV4-2 with TRBJ2-3, with a weak D call TRBD2 (6 bases). The length of the CDR3 is 11 residues. The germline V gene has CDR1 LGHNA and CDR2 YNFKEQ. V was cut by 3 bases and J by 8 bases, with 6 bases left in between. CDR3 sequence (DNA): TGTGCCAGCAGCCAGCGGGGTACGCAGTATTTT. It encodes CASSQRGTQYF.